Listed below are T cell receptor beta chains from one sample, sequenced in a study of blood T cell repertoires in COVID-19. Profiling relied on immunoSEQ multiplex PCR, and the TCRdb table lists in-frame clones only, not all of them. The table records 200,000 or so clones, 70% to 90% of them present only once. Sequencing was done on a sample of peripheral blood. The receptors here all came from a woman aged 70-85 years with acute or convalescent COVID-19. Each CDR3 is given with its conserved first and last residue. The D gene is left open where the match is weak. Clone size, where shown, is once, few, many, or a class for clones that have expanded.

CDR3 | DNA | size | D | J | V
CAVGESAGNTIYF | TGTGCCGTTGGTGAGAGCGCCGGAAACACCATATATTTT | . | . | TRBJ1-3 | TRBV6-5
CASSQGRGGTEAFF | TGTGCCAGCAGCCAAGGAAGGGGTGGGACTGAAGCTTTCTTT | . | . | TRBJ1-1 | TRBV3-1/TRBV3-2
CATSRVLAGGPGLTDTQYF | TGTGCCACCAGCAGAGTACTAGCGGGAGGGCCGGGGCTAACAGATACGCAGTATTTT | . | TRBD2 | TRBJ2-3 | TRBV15
CASSLDRNSPLHF | TGTGCCAGCAGCTTAGATCGGAATTCACCCCTCCACTTT | . | . | TRBJ1-6 | TRBV11-3
CASSLGTSGGIDTGELFF | TGCGCCAGCAGCTTGGGAACTAGCGGGGGGATCGACACCGGGGAGCTGTTTTTT | . | TRBD2 | TRBJ2-2 | TRBV5-1
CASSQGTSGNTIYF | TGTGCCAGCAGCCAGGGGACTTCTGGAAACACCATATATTTT | once | . | TRBJ1-3 | TRBV3-1/TRBV3-2
CAGTLLVQGATDTQYF | TGTGCCGGCACCTTGCTTGTCCAGGGGGCCACAGATACGCAGTATTTT | . | TRBD1 | TRBJ2-3 | TRBV5-5
CASSPGLMNTEAFF | TGTGCCAGCAGCCCTGGACTGATGAACACTGAAGCTTTCTTT | few | . | TRBJ1-1 | TRBV14
CASSPLGAASYNEQFF | TGTGCCAGCAGTCCTTTAGGAGCGGCCTCCTACAATGAGCAGTTCTTC | once | . | TRBJ2-1 | TRBV28
CASTSGTGPGEQYF | TGCGCCAGCACCTCCGGGACAGGACCAGGCGAGCAGTACTTC | . | TRBD1 | TRBJ2-7 | TRBV5-1
CASSPRANYGYTF | TGTGCCAGCAGCCCCAGGGCCAACTATGGCTACACCTTC | . | . | TRBJ1-2 | TRBV27
CASSLTGTGLHEQFF | TGTGCCAGCAGTCTAACCGGGACAGGGCTCCATGAGCAGTTCTTC | . | TRBD1 | TRBJ2-1 | TRBV9
CASSPSRRVGEQYF | TGTGCCAGCTCACCATCTCGCAGGGTTGGTGAGCAGTACTTC | . | . | TRBJ2-7 | TRBV18
CASSSPSGTNNEQFF | TGTGCCAGCAGTTCCCCTAGCGGCACTAACAATGAGCAGTTCTTC | . | TRBD2 | TRBJ2-1 | TRBV28
CASSVAGGLRNEQFF | TGTGCCAGCAGCGTAGCGGGAGGGCTAAGGAATGAGCAGTTCTTC | few | TRBD2 | TRBJ2-1 | TRBV9
CASSPSVSTYGYTF | TGTGCCAGCTCACCATCTGTCAGTACCTATGGCTACACCTTC | . | . | TRBJ1-2 | TRBV18
CASSLGGGLNTEAFF | TGTGCCAGCAGCTTAGGGGGGGGTTTGAACACTGAAGCTTTCTTT | . | . | TRBJ1-1 | TRBV5-4
CASGGASGELFF | TGTGCCAGTGGGGGGGCCTCCGGGGAGCTGTTTTTT | . | . | TRBJ2-2 | TRBV19
CASSQPGGDGYTF | TGTGCCAGCAGCCAACCAGGGGGTGATGGCTACACCTTC | . | TRBD1 | TRBJ1-2 | TRBV5-6
CASSGQGASYEQYF | TGTGCCAGCAGCGGACAGGGGGCGTCTTACGAGCAGTACTTC | . | TRBD1 | TRBJ2-7 | TRBV2
CASSLGPNQPQHF | TGTGCCAGCAGCTTAGGTCCTAATCAGCCCCAGCATTTT | . | . | TRBJ1-5 | TRBV7-8
CASSSDTGALVSETQYF | TGTGCCAGCAGTTCTGACACGGGAGCACTAGTGTCAGAGACCCAGTACTTC | . | . | TRBJ2-5 | TRBV2
CASATGNAGGYTF | TGCGCCAGCGCTACGGGGAATGCTGGTGGCTACACCTTC | . | . | TRBJ1-2 | TRBV10-2
CASTRGSYGYTF | TGTGCCAGCACCCGGGGTAGCTATGGCTACACCTTC | . | . | TRBJ1-2 | TRBV28
CASSPRAANTEAFF | TGTGCCAGCTCACCAAGAGCTGCGAACACTGAAGCTTTCTTT | . | . | TRBJ1-1 | TRBV18
CSVVVSGDTEAFF | TGCAGCGTTGTCGTTTCCGGGGACACTGAAGCTTTCTTT | . | . | TRBJ1-1 | TRBV29-1
CASSYSGQGVYEQYF | TGTGCCAGCAGTTACTCCGGACAGGGGGTATACGAGCAGTACTTC | . | TRBD1 | TRBJ2-7 | TRBV6-5
CASSRGQGADYGYTF | TGTGCCAGCAGCAGGGGACAGGGAGCGGACTATGGCTACACCTTC | . | TRBD1 | TRBJ1-2 | TRBV5-8
CASSIVAAGAFNEQFF | TGTGCCAGTAGTATAGTTGCGGCAGGGGCTTTTAATGAGCAGTTCTTC | few | . | TRBJ2-1 | TRBV19
CASNGFDEQFF | TGTGCCAGCAACGGTTTCGATGAGCAGTTCTTC | . | . | TRBJ2-1 | TRBV2
CATSDPRLANYNEQFF | TGTGCCACCAGTGACCCCCGACTAGCGAACTACAATGAGCAGTTCTTC | . | TRBD2 | TRBJ2-1 | TRBV24-1
CASSPPAGGGGYGYTF | TGTGCCAGCTCACCACCGGCAGGGGGCGGAGGCTATGGCTACACCTTC | . | TRBD1 | TRBJ1-2 | TRBV18
CASSPDRVALLNEKLFF | TGTGCCAGCTCACCGGACAGGGTAGCCCTCCTAAATGAAAAACTGTTTTTT | . | TRBD1 | TRBJ1-4 | TRBV18
CASSQRDRAYGYTF | TGTGCCAGCAGCCAGAGGGACAGGGCATATGGCTACACCTTC | . | TRBD1 | TRBJ1-2 | TRBV7-8
CASSLGGRGAGELFF | TGTGCCAGCAGCTTAGGCGGGAGGGGCGCCGGGGAGCTGTTTTTT | few | TRBD2 | TRBJ2-2 | TRBV7-6
CASSPTRTGNEQYF | TGTGCCAGCAGCCCTACGCGGACAGGGAACGAGCAGTACTTC | . | TRBD1 | TRBJ2-7 | TRBV11-3
CASSGQQSNYGYTF | TGTGCCAGCAGTGGACAGCAATCTAACTATGGCTACACCTTC | . | . | TRBJ1-2 | TRBV2
CASSPPRDSLAAYTQYF | TGTGCCAGCTCACCACCGCGGGACAGTCTGGCAGCATATACGCAGTATTTT | . | . | TRBJ2-3 | TRBV18
CASATRGRVGTATYEQYF | TGTGCTAGTGCCACTCGGGGCCGGGTCGGGACAGCGACCTACGAGCAGTACTTC | . | TRBD1 | TRBJ2-7 | TRBV12-5
CASSSDRSSYEQYF | TGTGCCAGCAGTTCCGACAGATCCTCCTACGAGCAGTACTTC | . | . | TRBJ2-7 | TRBV2
CASSLIRANTGELFF | TGTGCCAGCAGCTTGATCAGGGCGAACACCGGGGAGCTGTTTTTT | . | . | TRBJ2-2 | TRBV5-8